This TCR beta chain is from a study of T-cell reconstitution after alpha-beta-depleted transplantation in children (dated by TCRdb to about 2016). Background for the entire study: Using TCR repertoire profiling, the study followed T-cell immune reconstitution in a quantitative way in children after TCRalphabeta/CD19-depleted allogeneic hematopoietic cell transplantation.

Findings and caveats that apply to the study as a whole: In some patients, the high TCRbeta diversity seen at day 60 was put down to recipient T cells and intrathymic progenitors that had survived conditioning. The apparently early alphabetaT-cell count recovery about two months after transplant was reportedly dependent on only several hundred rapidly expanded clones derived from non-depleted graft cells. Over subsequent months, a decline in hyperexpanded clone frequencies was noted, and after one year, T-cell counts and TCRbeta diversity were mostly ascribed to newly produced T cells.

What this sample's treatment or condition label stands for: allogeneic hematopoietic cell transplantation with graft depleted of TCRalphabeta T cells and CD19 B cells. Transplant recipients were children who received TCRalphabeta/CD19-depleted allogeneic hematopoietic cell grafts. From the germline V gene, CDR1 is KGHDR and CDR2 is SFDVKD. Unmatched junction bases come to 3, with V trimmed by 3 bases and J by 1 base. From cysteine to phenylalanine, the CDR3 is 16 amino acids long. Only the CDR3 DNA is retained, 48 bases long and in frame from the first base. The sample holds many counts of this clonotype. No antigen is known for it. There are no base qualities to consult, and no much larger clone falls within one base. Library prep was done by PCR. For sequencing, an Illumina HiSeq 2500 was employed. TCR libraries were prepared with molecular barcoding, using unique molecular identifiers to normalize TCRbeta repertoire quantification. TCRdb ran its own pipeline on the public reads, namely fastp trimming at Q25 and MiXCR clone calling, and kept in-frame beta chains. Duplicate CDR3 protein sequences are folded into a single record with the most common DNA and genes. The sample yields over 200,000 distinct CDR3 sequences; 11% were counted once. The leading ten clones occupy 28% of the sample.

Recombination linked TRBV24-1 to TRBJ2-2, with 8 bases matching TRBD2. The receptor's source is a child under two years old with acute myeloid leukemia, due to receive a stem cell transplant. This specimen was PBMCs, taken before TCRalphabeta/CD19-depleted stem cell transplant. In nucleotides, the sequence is TGTGCCACCAGTGATAATCTAGCGGGGAACACCGGGGAGCTGTTTTTT. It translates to CATSDNLAGNTGELFF.